This T cell receptor beta chain is drawn from a study of blood T cell repertoires in COVID-19. Looking at the study overall: The cDNA or gDNA used as material had been derived from T cells, B-cell-depleted T cells, or PBMCs.

This CDR3 is 16 amino acids long. Germline assignment: CDR1 LNHDA and CDR2 SQIVND (reference sequence). V was pared by 3 bases and J by 1 base, with 15 bases between. The table came from immunoSEQ multiplex PCR; TCRdb's copy has only in-frame clones and leaves some out. The data hold about 250,000 clones, with about 91% observed a single time. What was sequenced was peripheral blood. This chain uses TRBV19 with TRBJ1-1, with a possible D match to TRBD1 (6 bases). The source of this sequence is a man at least 80 years old with acute or convalescent COVID-19. CDR3 bases: TGTGCCAGTAGTATGGGGCCAGGGGCAAAGAACACTGAAGCTTTCTTT. Amino acid sequence: CASSMGPGAKNTEAFF. Full variable domain (rest looked up from reference TRBV19 and TRBJ1-1): DGGITQSPKYLFRKEGQNVTLSCEQNLNHDAMYWYRQDPGQGLRLIYYSQIVNDFQKGDIAEGYSVSREKKESFPLTVTSAQKNPTAFYLCASSMGPGAKNTEAFFGQGTRLTVV.